Detailed here is one T cell receptor (beta chain). The antigen remains unidentified. The data derive from a study of T cell responses to AZD1222 COVID-19 vaccine. Study-level points and caveats: After two AZD1222 doses, spike-specific TCR breadth and depth rose versus day 0. Spike as a whole was targeted by vaccine-associated CD4 TCRs, dominant at 160-218 and 743-854. Of spike-specific TCRs, nearly half reportedly target regions left unmutated in variants. It was only after the peak T cell response that any repertoires were sampled.

The data were produced by immunoSEQ multiplex PCR, yet TCRdb's version contains in-frame clones alone and is incomplete. Of some 140,000 clones in the sample, roughly 90% are singletons; the top ten hold 2.5% to 3%. The CDR3 runs 13 residues. Germline lookup yields CDR1 SGHTA and CDR2 FQGNSA. With 2 bases removed from V and 3 bases from J, the gap between germline ends came to 7 bases. The chain is built from TRBV7-2 and TRBJ1-1; D is unclear. The clonotype was recovered from an adult in good health. The material was peripheral blood, obtained on day 0 of AZD1222 vaccination. The CDR3 DNA reads TGTGCCAGCAGCTTATTTCAGGACACTGAAGCTTTCTTT. Protein: CASSLFQDTEAFF.